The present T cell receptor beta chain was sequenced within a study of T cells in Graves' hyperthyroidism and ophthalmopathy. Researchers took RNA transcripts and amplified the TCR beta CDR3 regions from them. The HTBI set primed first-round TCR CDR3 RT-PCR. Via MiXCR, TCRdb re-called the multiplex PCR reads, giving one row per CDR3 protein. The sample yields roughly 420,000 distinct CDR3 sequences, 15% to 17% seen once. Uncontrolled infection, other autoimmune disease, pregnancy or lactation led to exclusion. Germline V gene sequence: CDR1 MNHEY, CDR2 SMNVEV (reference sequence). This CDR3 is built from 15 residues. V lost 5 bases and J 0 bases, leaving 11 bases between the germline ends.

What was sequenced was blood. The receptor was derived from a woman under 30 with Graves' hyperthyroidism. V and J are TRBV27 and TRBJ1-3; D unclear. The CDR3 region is CASSVGSGSGNTIYF. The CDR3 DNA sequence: TGTGCCAGCAGTGTGGGGTCCGGCTCTGGAAACACCATATATTTT.